This T cell receptor beta chain was recovered during a study of cytomegalovirus exposure and HLA in healthy donors. V was cut by 0 bases and J by 10 bases, with 9 bases left in between. The germline V gene has CDR1 SGHDN and CDR2 FVKESK. The CDR3 loop spans 13 amino acids. Whole-study findings and limits: Another analysis was done later, and it associated 15,000 or so TCR beta sequences with HLA alleles at 0.05 false discovery rate. Later analysis identified several of the most significant clusters that appeared linked to common viral pathogens.

As concerns this clone: Its antigen is currently unknown.

The PCR used 60 Vbeta and 13 Jbeta primers. The repertoire was sequenced with immunoSEQ multiplex PCR; TCRdb's copy has only in-frame clones and lacks some. This table has 150,000 to 200,000 clones, around four fifths appearing once. The receptor's source is a young woman in good health and CMV-seronegative. The sequencing sample was made of PBMCs. This chain uses TRBV14 with TRBJ1-4; D is unresolved. The CDR3 sequence is CASSQDWSLKLFF. CDR3 coding DNA: TGTGCCAGCAGCCAAGATTGGAGCTTAAAACTGTTTTTT.